What follows describes a single T cell receptor beta chain. The data were taken from a study of blood T cell repertoires in COVID-19. Per germline, CDR1 LNHDA and CDR2 SQIVND (reference sequence). Trimming at V came to 5 bases and at J to 5 bases, leaving 8 bases not matched to a gene. This CDR3 has 15 amino acids. Sequencing was performed with immunoSEQ multiplex PCR; in TCRdb, only in-frame clones are kept and a portion is missing. The sample holds 250,000 or so clones, roughly 80% seen once. This clonotype originated in a man older than 75 with acute or convalescent COVID-19. The chain recombines TRBV19 with TRBJ2-2; 7 bases match TRBD1. The specimen was peripheral blood. The CDR3 loop reads CASSADRVKTGELFF. In DNA, the CDR3 is TGTGCCAGTAGTGCCGACAGGGTAAAAACCGGGGAGCTGTTTTTT. Variable domain in full (rest from reference TRBV19 and TRBJ2-2): DGGITQSPKYLFRKEGQNVTLSCEQNLNHDAMYWYRQDPGQGLRLIYYSQIVNDFQKGDIAEGYSVSREKKESFPLTVTSAQKNPTAFYLCASSADRVKTGELFFGEGSRLTVL.